This T cell receptor beta chain was identified in a study of shared clonotypes between healthy human individuals (dated by TCRdb to between 2020 and 2021). General notes on the study: The cohort comprised two women and a few men aged 18 to 49 years. To increase sequencing depth and limit assay-specific biases, different laboratories used diverse techniques to prepare libraries and sequence TCR repertoires. To estimate repertoire size and how much clonotype sharing occurs between individuals, the study deeply sequenced the blood TCR repertoires of five healthy adults. Per donor, leukapheresis produced somewhere between about 0.94 and 9.5 billion PBMCs. For each donor, three plates each were used for CD4 naive and CD4 memory, two plates were used for CD8 naive, and one plate was used for CD8 memory. The investigation overall reported the following: Only blood was sampled, and tissue TCR repertoires likely differ from those in blood. Rarefaction of sorted-subset datasets indicated incomplete sequencing despite the large sequencing depth. Clonotypes shared by all four sorted-subset donors showed higher generation probabilities than non-shared clonotypes. Larger estimated clonotype richness was generally found for naive subsets than for memory subsets. Approximately 4.8% of naive CD4, 3.5% of naive CD8, around 2.3% of memory CD4, and about 0.4% of memory CD8 clonotypes were shared across several donors. Pairwise subsampling led to the expectation that sequencing depth would affect the degree of clonotype sharing among donors. Because the study included only a small number of donors, the genetic and exposure-history diversity represented was limited.

Using the deep immunoSEQ assay, multiplex PCR amplified TCR CDR3 regions from genomic DNA. For each cell subset, the extracted genomic DNA was distributed evenly across all wells of several immunoSEQ 96-well plates, and each plate served as one replicate. For sorted subsets, each replicate PCR was loaded with around 200 ng genomic DNA, equivalent to 30,000 or so T cell genomes. Purified libraries were quantified with a Qubit 3.0 fluorometer, sized on a Bioanalyzer 2100, and re-quantified with the KAPA Library Quantification kit. Every immunoSEQ 96-well plate was sequenced on a separate single-read 150-cycle Illumina NextSeq 550 flow cell. In the source study's methods: Because the immunoSEQ output included only junctional sequences and no quality scores, the filtering could not be the same as the filtering used for full-length reads. To assign V/J genes and CDR3, sequences were annotated against IMGT germline references using PyIR, a Python wrapper for IgBLAST v1.9. Any read was removed if the V/J assignment was weak (E-value above 1e-6), the CDR3 was missing, or the read contained stop codons, out-of-frame junctions, or ambiguous translated residues. V3J clonotypes were defined as sequences sharing an identical inferred V gene, J gene, and CDR3 amino acid sequence. Percentage overlap between repertoires was calculated by dividing the number of shared unique clonotypes by the size of the smaller repertoire. Three approaches were used to assess repertoire richness: RTK rarefaction, the Chao1 estimator, and Recon v2.1 estimates of unobserved clonotypes. OLGA was used to compute generation probabilities for all TCRbeta clonotypes that the gDNA method yielded from a handful of donors. Sourced from immuneACCESS, this table was stored by TCRdb with only in-frame sequences that have V and J called. A share of the clones is absent; for the studies checked, an unresolved V gene accounts for under half, and the remainder has no known explanation. D and trimming come from the DNA, and the V and J calls and clone size come from that table. This sample gives hundreds of thousands of clones in total; approximately 96% of them show up just once. Clones ranked in the top ten supply less than 0.12% of the sample.

For the CD8 naive samples, CD45RO-negative cells were positively selected for CCR7, yielding a CD45RA+CCR7+ population from which TemRA cells were excluded. Healthy HIV-negative adults with no recently reported acute infections or vaccinations were included as donors. All donors were Caucasian adults living in Nashville, Tennessee, USA. Blood was obtained by leukapheresis, after which PBMCs were separated by Ficoll-Histopaque density gradient centrifugation and cryopreserved in liquid nitrogen vapor phase. Analytical flow cytometry was used to check the purity and quantity of each magnetically sorted T cell population. Each sorted fraction had its genomic DNA isolated and then quantified by UV absorbance on a Nanodrop 2000c. A few counts support this clone. Its specific antigen is unknown. No clone much larger than this one lies a single base away; base qualities are absent. CDR1 and CDR2 are drawn from the germline V gene: SGHRS, YFSETQ. Spanning cysteine to phenylalanine, the CDR3 consists of 13 amino acids. Only CDR3 DNA is held: 39 bases, read in frame from base 1. V is shortened by 3 bases, J by 1 base, and the region joining them spans 7 bases.

The receptor's source is a woman younger than 45 in good health. Specimen: naive CD8+ T cells sorted from blood. The cell subset or site label of this sample denotes: CD45RA+CCR7+. The chain was built from TRBV5-1 and TRBJ1-1; no D segment can be confidently identified. The CDR3 loop reads CASSYGRNTEAFF. The DNA reads TGCGCCAGCAGCTACGGACGGAACACTGAAGCTTTCTTT. Joined to the reference TRBV5-1 and TRBJ1-1 proteins, this CDR3 gives the full variable domain: KAGVTQTPRYLIKTRGQQVTLSCSPISGHRSVSWYQQTPGQGLQFLFEYFSETQRNKGNFPGRFSGRQFSNSRSEMNVSTLELGDSALYLCASSYGRNTEAFFGQGTRLTVV.